The rows below give T cell receptor beta chains drawn from one sample of a study of shared clonotypes between healthy human individuals. Data came from immunoSEQ multiplex PCR; TCRdb stores just in-frame clones and leaves some out. The data show almost 750,000 clones, over 55% seen once. Specimen: memory CD4+ T cells sorted from blood. The receptors shown here come from a woman in her 30s in good health. CDR3s include the opening cysteine and the closing phenylalanine or tryptophan. The order of the fields is clone size, J gene, D gene, V gene, CDR3 protein, CDR3 DNA. D genes are given only for firm matches. Size is omitted from some rows. Given values are once, few, many or a class for expanded clones.

>once|TRBJ2-3|TRBD2|TRBV7-9
CASSLGLAGTSTDTQYF
TGTGCCAGCAGCTTAGGGCTAGCGGGTACTAGCACAGATACGCAGTATTTT
>.|TRBJ2-5|TRBD1|TRBV6-5
CASQTGTGQETQYF
TGTGCCAGTCAAACCGGGACAGGGCAAGAGACCCAGTACTTC
>.|TRBJ1-1|.|TRBV7-8
CASSLVLNTEAFF
TGTGCCAGCAGCTTAGTCTTAAACACTGAAGCTTTCTTT
>few|TRBJ2-5|.|TRBV7-6
CASSSTSMGETQYF
TGTGCCAGCAGCTCTACTAGCATGGGAGAGACCCAGTACTTC
>.|TRBJ1-2|.|TRBV28
CASSSGANYGYTF
TGTGCCAGCAGTTCGGGGGCTAACTATGGCTACACCTTC
>.|TRBJ2-3|TRBD2|TRBV7-9
CASSLWGVTSGKPDTQYF
TGTGCCAGCAGCTTATGGGGGGTGACTAGCGGGAAACCAGATACGCAGTATTTT
>.|TRBJ2-6|.|TRBV6-4
CASSFSSGANVLTF
TGTGCCAGCAGCTTCTCTTCTGGGGCCAACGTCCTGACTTTC
>.|TRBJ1-1|.|TRBV11-3
CASSPGGAGTEAFF
TGTGCCAGCAGCCCCGGGGGGGCCGGCACTGAAGCTTTCTTT
>few|TRBJ2-4|.|TRBV20-1
CSARRNIQYF
TGCAGTGCAAGGCGGAACATTCAGTACTTC
>.|TRBJ2-5|.|TRBV19
CASSTRGGAETQYF
TGTGCCAGTAGTACCCGGGGCGGTGCAGAGACCCAGTACTTC
>.|TRBJ2-1|.|TRBV6-6
CASSFTQDGEARFF
TGTGCCAGCAGTTTCACCCAGGACGGGGAGGCGCGGTTCTTC
>few|TRBJ2-7|.|TRBV5-5
CASSPGPDLYEQYF
TGTGCCAGCAGTCCGGGACCCGACCTTTACGAGCAGTACTTC
>once|TRBJ2-4|.|TRBV28
CASSFDLRPKNIQYF
TGTGCCAGCAGTTTTGACCTGAGGCCCAAAAACATTCAGTACTTC
>.|TRBJ2-1|TRBD1|TRBV18
CASSPLRGQGNYNEQFF
TGTGCCAGCTCACCACTCCGAGGACAGGGAAACTACAATGAGCAGTTCTTC
>.|TRBJ1-2|.|TRBV6-5
CASSSRTAFYGYTF
TGTGCCAGCAGTTCCCGGACGGCTTTCTATGGCTACACCTTC
>.|TRBJ1-4|TRBD1|TRBV5-1
CASSLLGTATTNEKLFF
TGCGCCAGCAGCCTGTTGGGGACAGCCACAACTAATGAAAAACTGTTTTTT
>.|TRBJ1-1|TRBD1|TRBV7-8
CASSPGQGSEAFF
TGTGCCAGCAGCCCGGGACAGGGCTCTGAAGCTTTCTTT
>.|TRBJ2-2|.|TRBV4-2
CASSQDPLLVGTNGELFF
TGTGCCAGCAGCCAAGATCCCCTACTGGTGGGAACTAACGGGGAGCTGTTTTTT
>.|TRBJ1-1|.|TRBV4-1
CASGYGGADSTEAFF
TGCGCCAGCGGGTACGGGGGCGCGGATAGCACTGAAGCTTTCTTT
>.|TRBJ1-4|.|TRBV28
CASSPPGGPKLFF
TGTGCCAGCAGTCCCCCCGGGGGTCCAAAACTGTTTTTT
>few|TRBJ2-2|TRBD1|TRBV6-1
CASSGQGQSGELFF
TGTGCCAGCAGTGGACAGGGGCAGTCCGGGGAGCTGTTTTTT
>few|TRBJ1-1|.|TRBV5-1
CASSLQDPGTTEAFF
TGCGCCAGCAGCCTACAGGACCCAGGGACGACTGAAGCTTTCTTT
>.|TRBJ1-1|.|TRBV11-2
CASISRLQVTNTEAFF
TGTGCCAGTATCTCACGTCTTCAGGTGACGAACACTGAAGCTTTCTTT
>.|TRBJ1-2|.|TRBV19
CASSIVSTSLAYGYTF
TGTGCCAGTAGTATAGTATCGACTTCTCTAGCCTATGGCTACACCTTC